Listed below are T cell receptor beta chains from one sample, sequenced in a study of OX40 agonist ivuxolimab in advanced cancers. Profiling relied on immunoSEQ multiplex PCR, and the TCRdb table lists in-frame clones only, not all of them. The sample lists fewer than 55,000 clones, less than 90% occurring once. Source: CD4+ or CD8+ T cells sorted from blood, taken in a trial of the OX40 agonist ivuxolimab. These receptors were taken from an adult with an advanced solid tumor such as melanoma, head and neck, liver or kidney cancer. Each CDR3 is given with its conserved first and last residue. Fields, in order: V gene, J gene, D gene, clone size, CDR3 DNA, CDR3 protein. A D gene is named only where the DNA matches it firmly. The listing skips clone size in some rows; elsewhere it reads once, few, many or a size class.

>TRBV5-1|TRBJ2-1|-|-
TGCGCCAGCAGCTCCTCAGAGGATGGATACAATGAGCAGTTCTTC
CASSSSEDGYNEQFF
>TRBV7-9|TRBJ1-5|-|-
TGTGCCAGCAGCTTAGGGACAGAGCCGAATCAGCCCCAGCATTTT
CASSLGTEPNQPQHF
>TRBV27|TRBJ2-1|-|-
TGTGCCAGCAGTTTCCAAGGCGTGGACGATGAGCAGTTCTTC
CASSFQGVDDEQFF
>TRBV6-5|TRBJ1-1|TRBD1|-
TGTGCCAGCAGCTGGACAGGAGGCAACACTGAAGCTTTCTTT
CASSWTGGNTEAFF
>TRBV7-9|TRBJ2-4|-|-
TGTGCCAGCAGCATATCAGGGAAGATTCAGTACTTC
CASSISGKIQYF
>TRBV4-1|TRBJ2-1|-|-
TGCGCCAGCAGCCAAGGGGGGAACAATGAGCAGTTCTTC
CASSQGGNNEQFF
>TRBV7-6|TRBJ2-3|-|-
TGTGCCAGCAGCCAGACCCGAAGCACAGATACGCAGTATTTT
CASSQTRSTDTQYF
>TRBV6-1|TRBJ1-3|-|-
TGTGCCAGCATGAGGACAACCTCTGGAAACACCATATATTTT
CASMRTTSGNTIYF
>TRBV11-2|TRBJ2-6|-|-
TGTGCCAGCAGCGGGGGGACTGGGGCCAACGTCCTGACTTTC
CASSGGTGANVLTF
>TRBV30|TRBJ1-6|-|-
TGTGCCTGGAGTAGGGATCCAGGTTCACCCCTCCACTTT
CAWSRDPGSPLHF
>TRBV6-5|TRBJ1-1|-|once
TGTGCCAGCAGTTACGCGTCGGGGAACACTGAAGCTTTCTTT
CASSYASGNTEAFF
>TRBV4-3|TRBJ2-1|TRBD1|-
TGCGCCAGCAGCCCAGGGGGATACCACAATGAGCAGTTCTTC
CASSPGGYHNEQFF
>TRBV5-1|TRBJ2-3|TRBD2|-
TGCGCCAGCAGCACCGCGGGGGGCCGGGATACGCAGTATTTT
CASSTAGGRDTQYF
>TRBV29-1|TRBJ2-5|-|-
TGCAGCGTTGATACTGCGACAGTCCGACCAGAGACCCAGTACTTC
CSVDTATVRPETQYF
>TRBV6-5|TRBJ2-1|-|once
TGTGCCAGCAGTTACTCTCGGGTGGGCCCTCAAGATGAGCAGTTCTTC
CASSYSRVGPQDEQFF
>TRBV29-1|TRBJ2-7|-|-
TGCAGCGTTGAAGAGGATAGCTCCTACGAGCAGTACTTC
CSVEEDSSYEQYF
>TRBV27|TRBJ1-2|TRBD1|-
TGTGCCACCGGACAGGGGGCGAAGGGCTACACCTTC
CATGQGAKGYTF
>TRBV4-1|TRBJ2-5|TRBD1|few
TGCGCCAGCAGCCAAAGACAGGGGGCGAGTAGTGAGACCCAGTACTTC
CASSQRQGASSETQYF
>TRBV11-3|TRBJ1-1|-|-
TGTGCCAGCAGCTTAGATCGGGGGGCGAACACTGAAGCTTTCTTT
CASSLDRGANTEAFF
>TRBV7-9|TRBJ2-5|TRBD1|-
TGTGCCAGCAGTCCGGGACAGGGCATAAAGACCCAGTACTTC
CASSPGQGIKTQYF
>TRBV11-3|TRBJ2-7|TRBD1|-
TGTGCCAGCAGCTTAGGAAAGGGACAGGGGGCCTACGAGCAGTACTTC
CASSLGKGQGAYEQYF
>TRBV27|TRBJ2-1|-|once
TGTGCCAGCAGTTTAAACAGGCACAATGAGCAGTTCTTC
CASSLNRHNEQFF
>TRBV4-2|TRBJ2-5|-|-
TGTGCCAGCAGCCCAGGACGGGACCTAATGCAGGAGACCCAGTACTTC
CASSPGRDLMQETQYF